These 26 T cell receptor beta chains were all obtained from the same sample, sequenced in a study of blood T cell repertoires in COVID-19. Assay: immunoSEQ multiplex PCR; the TCRdb copy retains only in-frame clones and omits some. This sample carries more than 80,000 clones, less than 75% of them seen once, and the ten largest clones take around 23%. Material: peripheral blood. These TCRs come from a woman between 55 and 75 years old in a cohort sampled during active or convalescent COVID-19.

The chain links TRBV9 to TRBJ1-2; D remains ambiguous. CDR3 size: 15 residues. The germline CDR1 and CDR2 sequences are SGDLS and YYNGEE. Trimming removed 0 bases from V and 1 base from J, with 10 bases in between. The CDR3 DNA is TGTGCCAGCAGCGTAGGGGCCGGTAGTAACTATGGCTACACCTTC. Translated: CASSVGAGSNYGYTF.

This chain uses TRBV2 with TRBJ1-6, with TRBD1 as a possible D gene (5 bases). Germline CDR1 is SNHLY and CDR2 is FYNNEI. The CDR3 has 14 residues. Trimming removed 2 bases from V and 9 bases from J, with 11 bases in between. The CDR3 region has the DNA TGTGCCAGCAGTGAAAGAAGGGGTGGTTCACCCCTCCACTTT. Translation: CASSERRGGSPLHF.

The J gene is TRBJ2-5, the V gene TRBV9; tentatively, D is TRBD2 (6 bases). The CDR3 totals 13 residues. The V end lost 0 bases, the J end lost 4 bases, and 7 bases lay between the germline ends. The germline V gene encodes CDR1 SGDLS and CDR2 YYNGEE. CDR3 in amino acids: CASSVAGVETQYF. For the CDR3, the DNA is TGTGCCAGCAGCGTAGCGGGGGTAGAGACCCAGTACTTC.

CDR3 sequence: CASSLGAAALNIQYF. CDR3 nucleotides: TGCGCCAGCAGCTTAGGAGCAGCCGCCCTTAACATTCAGTACTTC. The rearrangement joins TRBV5-1 to TRBJ2-4, with D hard to call. The V gene's germline CDR1 is SGHRS and CDR2 YFSETQ. The ends were cut back, 2 bases at V and 7 bases at J, with 16 bases in the middle. The CDR3 loop spans 15 amino acids.

The genes are TRBV14 and TRBJ1-2; 9 positions match TRBD1. V lost 2 bases to trimming and J lost 8 bases; unmatched junction nucleotides: 6. CDR3 length equals 14 residues. In germline, CDR1 is SGHDN, CDR2 FVKESK. The CDR3 protein is CASSQKDRGRGYTF. The CDR3 bases are TGTGCCAGCAGCCAAAAGGACAGGGGTCGCGGCTACACCTTC.

Many counts were recorded for this clone. The V call is TRBV4-1, the J call TRBJ1-5, with 8 bases lining up with TRBD1. This CDR3 contains 22 residues. Germline V gene lookup returns CDR1 MGHRA and CDR2 YSYEKL. Trimming at V came to 0 bases and at J to 5 bases, leaving 24 bases not matched to a gene. The CDR3 sequence is CASSQDASLTGASSKVYQPQHF. CDR3 bases: TGCGCCAGCAGCCAAGATGCCTCTTTGACAGGGGCTTCCTCTAAGGTTTATCAGCCCCAGCATTTT.

The chain joins TRBV3-1 (or the pseudogene TRBV3-2) to TRBJ1-3, with 7 bases lining up with TRBD1. V gave up 4 bases and J gave up 5 bases; unmatched junction bases: 8. CDR1 LGHDT and CDR2 YNNKEL come from the germline V gene (reference sequence). The CDR3 extends over 15 amino acids. The CDR3 reads CASSPTGTVRNTIYF. DNA of the CDR3: TGTGCCAGCAGCCCCACAGGGACAGTTAGAAACACCATATATTTT.

The chain employs TRBV5-1 and TRBJ1-1; 7 positions agree with TRBD1. Trimming took 3 bases from V and 0 from J; bases not matched to a gene: 8. The CDR3 has 16 residues. Germline V gene sequence: CDR1 SGHRS, CDR2 YFSETQ. The CDR3 DNA is TGCGCCAGCAGCTCCGCCTCGGGACAGATGAACACTGAAGCTTTCTTT. Protein product: CASSSASGQMNTEAFF.

The chain links TRBV18 to TRBJ1-4; D uncertain. The germline gives CDR1 KGHSH, CDR2 LQKENI. The length of the CDR3 is 14 residues. The V end was cut by 2 bases, the J end by 7 bases, with 11 bases between. The CDR3 loop reads CASSPEVIGEKLFF. In DNA form, the CDR3 reads TGTGCCAGCTCACCAGAGGTAATCGGTGAAAAACTGTTTTTT.

There are a few counts of this clone. This rearrangement joins TRBV2 to TRBJ1-6; 7 bases align to TRBD1. Germline-derived CDR1 and CDR2 are SNHLY and FYNNEI. The J segment lost 4 bases and the V segment lost 6 bases, leaving 9 bases of the junction unmatched. This CDR3 has 16 residues. CDR3 DNA: TGTGCCAGCAGCGCGGAGGGGGCCGCTTATAATTCACCCCTCCACTTT. Its protein is CASSAEGAAYNSPLHF.

The J gene is TRBJ2-7, the V gene TRBV13; D not certain. Trimming pared 2 bases from V and 0 bases from J, leaving 11 bases between. Looked up from germline, CDR1 is PRHDT and CDR2 is FYEKMQ (reference sequence). CDR3 length equals 15 residues. For the CDR3, the DNA is TGTGCCAGCAGCTTAAAAGGAGCTGGCTCCTACGAGCAGTACTTC. Its translation is CASSLKGAGSYEQYF.

This clone turned up a few times. The CDR3 bases are TGTGCCATCAGTGCGACCCGGGACAGTGAAGCTTTCTTT. This gives the protein CAISATRDSEAFF. The V call is TRBV10-3, the J call TRBJ1-1, with 7 positions matching TRBD1. The V segment lost 4 bases and the J segment 7 bases; nucleotides outside the gene matches: 6. The CDR3 spans 13 residues. Germline CDR1 ENHRY, CDR2 SYGVKD.

The V call is TRBV7-2, the J call TRBJ2-5; D is perhaps TRBD2 (6 bases). The CDR3 loop spans 15 amino acids. The V and J ends lost 5 bases and 2 bases respectively, with 15 bases between them. Germline V gene lookup returns CDR1 SGHTA and CDR2 FQGNSA. The CDR3 coding sequence is TGTGCCAGCAGCACCAGGCTGGGGGGACAAGAGACCCAGTACTTC. As protein: CASSTRLGGQETQYF.

The rearrangement links TRBV14 to TRBJ2-7; the match to TRBD1 covers 7 bases. CDR3 size: 14 residues. The germline V gene has CDR1 SGHDN and CDR2 FVKESK. Trimming removed 5 bases from V and 2 bases from J; junction bases left unmatched: 6. CDR3: CASSYNRGPYEQYF. In nucleotides, the CDR3 is TGTGCCAGCAGCTATAACAGGGGACCCTACGAGCAGTACTTC.

The genes are TRBV15 and TRBJ2-7; D is possibly TRBD2 (6 bases). CDR1 is LNHNV, CDR2 YYDKDF, per germline (reference sequence). The CDR3 consists of 17 residues. V was shortened by 5 bases and J by 4 bases, with 24 bases between the two germline ends. CDR3 amino acids: CATSHVLAQGGRYEQYF. The DNA for the CDR3 is TGTGCCACCAGCCATGTTCTAGCGCAGGGCGGTCGTTACGAGCAGTACTTC.

The gene calls are TRBV6-2 or TRBV6-3 and TRBJ1-2; D uncertain. The length of the CDR3 is 14 residues. The germline V gene encodes CDR1 MNHEY and CDR2 SVGEGT. V was cut by 4 bases and J by 8 bases, with 17 bases left in between. This chain's CDR3 is CASSWMGLSGGYTF. The CDR3 DNA reads TGTGCCAGCAGTTGGATGGGCCTGTCGGGAGGCTACACCTTC.

This chain uses TRBV6-5 with TRBJ1-6; 10 positions agree with TRBD1. Germline loops: CDR1 MNHEY, CDR2 SVGAGI. V trimming: 2 bases; J trimming: 3 bases; junction bases outside the gene matches: 1. The CDR3 runs to 16 residues. The chain's CDR3 is CASSYGQGVYNSPLHF. CDR3 nucleotides: TGTGCCAGCAGTTACGGACAGGGGGTCTATAATTCACCCCTCCACTTT.

This clone qualifies as medium-sized. This rearrangement joins TRBV6-2 or TRBV6-3 to TRBJ2-7; 7 bases agree with TRBD1. The CDR3 totals 17 residues. Looked up from germline, CDR1 is MNHEY and CDR2 is SVGEGT. Trimming took 6 bases from V and 6 from J; bases not matched to a gene: 20. The CDR3: CASSSIYDRERGGEQYF. The CDR3, as DNA: TGTGCCAGCAGCTCGATTTATGACAGGGAACGAGGTGGCGAGCAGTACTTC.

The J gene is TRBJ1-1, the V gene TRBV7-2; 8 bases are shared with TRBD1. Trimming took 5 bases from V and 0 from J; bases not matched to a gene: 5. The CDR3 has 15 residues. Germline V lookup: CDR1 SGHTA, CDR2 FQGNSA. The CDR3 reads CASSPGTGLNTEAFF. As DNA, the CDR3 is TGTGCCAGCAGCCCCGGGACAGGATTGAACACTGAAGCTTTCTTT.

This clone was found a few times. The rearrangement links TRBV5-4 to TRBJ2-3, with D possibly being TRBD2 (6 bases). V lost 3 bases and J lost 6, with 14 bases in between. Per germline, CDR1 SGHNT and CDR2 YYREEE (reference sequence). This CDR3 spans 14 amino acids. The CDR3 DNA reads TGTGCCAGCAGCTCGGACTTCCGGGGGGATACGCAGTATTTT. This sequence encodes CASSSDFRGDTQYF.

This sequence joins TRBV6-5 and TRBJ1-5; a possible D gene is TRBD1 (6 bases). Trimming cost V 0 bases and J 6 bases, with 12 bases left between them. This CDR3 comprises 15 residues. Germline lookup yields CDR1 MNHEY and CDR2 SVGAGI. This CDR3 is CASSYSMGASQPQHF. In nucleotides, the CDR3 is TGTGCCAGCAGTTACTCGATGGGGGCGAGTCAGCCCCAGCATTTT.

A few counts support this clone. The J gene is TRBJ1-1, the V gene TRBV5-1; no firm D call. CDR1 and CDR2 from the germline V gene are SGHRS and YFSETQ. The CDR3 runs to 16 residues. V lost 1 base to trimming and J lost 1 base, with 14 bases between them. The CDR3 coding sequence is TGCGCCAGCAGCTTGCGGTCAGGCGCTACGAACACTGAAGCTTTCTTT. This translates into CASSLRSGATNTEAFF. Looking up the rest from reference TRBV5-1 and TRBJ1-1 gives the full variable domain: KAGVTQTPRYLIKTRGQQVTLSCSPISGHRSVSWYQQTPGQGLQFLFEYFSETQRNKGNFPGRFSGRQFSNSRSEMNVSTLELGDSALYLCASSLRSGATNTEAFFGQGTRLTVV.

V gene TRBV6-6 combines with J gene TRBJ1-5; possibly TRBD1 for D (6 bases). V shed 5 bases and J shed 2 bases, with 28 bases lying between them. CDR3 length: 20 residues. The V gene's germline CDR1 is MNHNY and CDR2 SVGAGI (reference sequence). CDR3 sequence: CASSPDTRGQPWFRNQPQHF. CDR3 nucleotides: TGTGCCAGCAGTCCAGACACAAGGGGACAACCGTGGTTTCGCAATCAGCCCCAGCATTTT.

The chain carries TRBV7-3 and TRBJ2-1, with 7 nucleotides matching TRBD2. Trimming at V came to 4 bases and at J to 5 bases, leaving 5 bases not matched to a gene. The CDR3 spans 14 residues. The germline V gene has CDR1 SGHTA and CDR2 FQGTGA. CDR3 sequence (DNA): TGTGCCAGCAGCTACCAGGCGGGGGACAATGAGCAGTTCTTC. Translated: CASSYQAGDNEQFF.

The V gene is TRBV5-1, the J gene TRBJ1-6; D ambiguous. The CDR3 spans 13 residues. V gave up 4 bases and J gave up 11 bases, with 13 bases separating them. Germline CDR1 and CDR2: SGHRS and YFSETQ. The chain's CDR3 is CASSADDGAPLHF. The CDR3 coding sequence is TGCGCCAGCAGCGCGGATGACGGGGCACCCCTCCACTTT.

The chain combines TRBV5-1 with TRBJ2-5; 14 nucleotides agree with TRBD2. After removal of 4 bases from V and 4 bases from J, the junction contained 6 bases not matched to a gene. The CDR3 runs to 16 residues. Germline values: CDR1 SGHRS, CDR2 YFSETQ. For the CDR3, the DNA is TGCGCCAGCAGCCCGACTAGCGGGGGGGCCGGAGAGACCCAGTACTTC. Translated: CASSPTSGGAGETQYF.